This T cell receptor (beta chain) was identified in a study of cytomegalovirus exposure and HLA in healthy donors (dated by TCRdb to about 2017). Context from the whole study: The roughly 670 repertoires of the first cohort and the roughly 120 validation repertoires were produced on the same platform, according to a later analysis. Besides the first cohort of around 700 subjects, a separate validation cohort made up of 90 to 150 different subjects was used. High-throughput TCR immunosequencing, statistical association of individual TCRs with disease status, and machine learning were combined to predict cytomegalovirus infection status. The study was designed to test whether signatures of past pathogen exposure could be identified by cataloging public T cell receptors.

General study outcomes and caveats: Across donors, most TCR sequences were observed very rarely, whereas some public TCRs were present in many individuals. In the study, roughly 160 TCR beta chains were listed as associated with cytomegalovirus. The classifier was reported to diagnose cytomegalovirus status with high specificity and sensitivity in both the original and validation cohorts. The authors suggested that the approach could potentially be generalized to other disease states and immunological phenotypes. The validation cohort had no HLA typing available for a later analysis, so co-occurrence within that cohort was assessed over all 110 or so repertoires. In vitro tests confirmed that three of the cytomegalovirus-associated TCR beta chains recognize cytomegalovirus antigens. Subsequent analysis determined that TCRs grouped into clusters in the first cohort also showed a tendency toward co-occurrence across the roughly 120 validation repertoires, and approximately 93% of cluster scores exceeded 0.

A distance of 15 bases separates the germline ends of V and J, which lose 8 bases and 5 bases respectively. CDR3 length: 13 amino acids, cysteine to phenylalanine. Only the CDR3 part of the read is kept: 39 bases, read in frame from the first base. CDR1 and CDR2 are read off the germline V gene (reference sequence) as LNHDA and SQIVND. The donors belonged to the validation cohort of around 130 subjects, which was separate from the roughly 700-subject first cohort. Comment on this clone: Its antigen specificity is not known. Per-base qualities were not stored, and no clone one base away is much larger.

The library was prepared using the immunoSEQ multiplex PCR assay. In the authors' own workflow: To diagnose cytomegalovirus status from the catalog of TCR beta chain sequences, a statistical classification framework was built. The immuneACCESS repertoire file appears here via TCRdb, limited to in-frame rearrangements. These files lack a portion of the clones; in checked studies, under half of the deficit traces to unresolved V genes, and the cause of the others is not known. V and J calls and clone size are copied from that table; D and trimming were computed from the DNA. The sample table contains around 400,000 clones; only one count was recorded for about nine tenths of them. Over 0.75% of the sample is taken by the ten largest.

The chain is encoded by TRBV19 joined to TRBJ1-2; the D gene assignment is ambiguous. Sequenced sample: PBMCs. This TCR was sampled from a woman between 18 and 29 years old in good health and CMV-seronegative. The CDR3 in this case is CASWEVSRYGYTF. The nucleotide sequence is given as TGTGCCAGTTGGGAGGTCTCAAGGTATGGCTACACCTTC.